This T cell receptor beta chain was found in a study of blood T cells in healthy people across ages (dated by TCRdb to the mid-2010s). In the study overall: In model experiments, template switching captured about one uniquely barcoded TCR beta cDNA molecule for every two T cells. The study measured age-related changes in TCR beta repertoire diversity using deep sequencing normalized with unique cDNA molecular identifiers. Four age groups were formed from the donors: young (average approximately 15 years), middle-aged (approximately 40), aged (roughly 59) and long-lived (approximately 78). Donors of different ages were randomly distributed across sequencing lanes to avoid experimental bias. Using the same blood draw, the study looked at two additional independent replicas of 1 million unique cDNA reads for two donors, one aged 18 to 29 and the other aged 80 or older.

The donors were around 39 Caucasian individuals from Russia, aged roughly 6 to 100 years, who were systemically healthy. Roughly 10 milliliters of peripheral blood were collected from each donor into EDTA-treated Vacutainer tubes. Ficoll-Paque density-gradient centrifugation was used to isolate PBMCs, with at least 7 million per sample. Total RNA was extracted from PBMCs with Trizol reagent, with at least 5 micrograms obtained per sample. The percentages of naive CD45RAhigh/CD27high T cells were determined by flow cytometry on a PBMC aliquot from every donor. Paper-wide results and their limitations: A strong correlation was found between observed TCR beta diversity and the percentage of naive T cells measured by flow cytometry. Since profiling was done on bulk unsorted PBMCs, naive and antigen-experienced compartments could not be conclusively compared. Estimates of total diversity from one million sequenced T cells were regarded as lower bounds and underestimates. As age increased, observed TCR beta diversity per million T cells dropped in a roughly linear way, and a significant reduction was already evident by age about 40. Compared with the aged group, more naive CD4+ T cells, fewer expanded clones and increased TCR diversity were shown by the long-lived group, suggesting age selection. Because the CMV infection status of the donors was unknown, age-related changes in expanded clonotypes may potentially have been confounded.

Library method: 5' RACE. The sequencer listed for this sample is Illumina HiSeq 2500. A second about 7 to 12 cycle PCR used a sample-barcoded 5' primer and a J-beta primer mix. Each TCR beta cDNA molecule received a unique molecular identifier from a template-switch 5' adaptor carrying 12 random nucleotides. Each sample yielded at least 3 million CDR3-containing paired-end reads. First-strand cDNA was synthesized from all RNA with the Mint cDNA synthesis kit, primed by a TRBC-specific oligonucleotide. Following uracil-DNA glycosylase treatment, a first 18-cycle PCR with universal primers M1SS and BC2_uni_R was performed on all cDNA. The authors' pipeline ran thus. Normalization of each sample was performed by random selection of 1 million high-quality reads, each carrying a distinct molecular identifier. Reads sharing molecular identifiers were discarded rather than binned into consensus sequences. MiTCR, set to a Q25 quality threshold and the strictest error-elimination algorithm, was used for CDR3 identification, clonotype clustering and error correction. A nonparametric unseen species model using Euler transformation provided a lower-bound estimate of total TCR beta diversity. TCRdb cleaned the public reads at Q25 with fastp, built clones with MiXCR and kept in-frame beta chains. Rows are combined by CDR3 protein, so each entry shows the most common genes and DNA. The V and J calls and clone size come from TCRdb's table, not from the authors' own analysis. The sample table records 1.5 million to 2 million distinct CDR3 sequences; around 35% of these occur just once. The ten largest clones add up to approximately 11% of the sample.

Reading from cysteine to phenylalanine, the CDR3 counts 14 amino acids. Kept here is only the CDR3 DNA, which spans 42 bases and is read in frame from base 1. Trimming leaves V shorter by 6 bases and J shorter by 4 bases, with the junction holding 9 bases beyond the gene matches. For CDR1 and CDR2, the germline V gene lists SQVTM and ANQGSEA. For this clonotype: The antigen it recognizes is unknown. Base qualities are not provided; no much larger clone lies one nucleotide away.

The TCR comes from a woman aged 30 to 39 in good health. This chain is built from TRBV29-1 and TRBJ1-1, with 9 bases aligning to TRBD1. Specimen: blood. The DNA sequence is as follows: TGCAGCGTGGGGGGACAGGGAGGTATCACTGAAGCTTTCTTT. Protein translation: CSVGGQGGITEAFF.